A selection of T cell receptor beta chains follows, all from one sample in a study of tissue T cells after allogeneic stem cell transplantation. Clones were read by immunoSEQ multiplex PCR, and TCRdb kept only the in-frame ones, dropping some. The sample consists of over 2,000 clones, about 61% of them appearing once. Sample: ileal tissue, taken at autopsy. The receptor source for this set is an older male patient with steroid-refractory graft-versus-host disease after an allogeneic stem cell transplant. Among the T cells, some may be from the graft donor. Both conserved end residues are part of each CDR3. A D gene is named only where the DNA matches it firmly. Clone size appears in some rows only: once, few, many, or a class for an expanded clone.

once . TRBJ2-2 TRBV5-1 CASIPGTSNTGELFF TGCGCCAGCATACCCGGGACATCGAACACCGGGGAGCTGTTTTTT
. . TRBJ2-7 TRBV6-2/TRBV6-3 CASSSSVREQYF TGTGCCAGCAGTTCCTCCGTGAGGGAGCAGTACTTC
. TRBD2 TRBJ2-2 TRBV4-3 CASSQDQLAGGNTGELFF TGCGCCAGCAGCCAAGATCAACTAGCGGGGGGGAACACCGGGGAGCTGTTTTTT
. . TRBJ1-2 TRBV4-3 CASSPGAIYGYTF TGCGCCAGCAGCCCGGGGGCTATCTATGGCTACACCTTC
large . TRBJ1-1 TRBV7-2 CASSFISVVISASAFF TGTGCCAGCAGCTTCATTTCCGTGGTTATCAGCGCCAGTGCTTTCTTT
. . TRBJ1-5 TRBV9 CASSVGPDQPQHF TGTGCCAGCAGCGTAGGGCCTGATCAGCCCCAGCATTTT
. TRBD1 TRBJ1-6 TRBV3-1/TRBV3-2 CASSETGNSPLHF TGTGCCAGCAGCGAGACAGGGAATTCACCCCTCCACTTT
. . TRBJ1-5 TRBV6-5 CASSLQGYSQPQHF TGTGCCAGCAGTCTACAGGGCTACAGTCAGCCCCAGCATTTT
once . TRBJ1-5 TRBV2 CASSAPGNSNQPQHF TGTGCCAGCAGTGCCCCGGGAAACAGCAATCAGCCCCAGCATTTT
. . TRBJ2-1 TRBV10-3 CAISESPEGSSYNEQFF TGTGCCATCAGTGAGTCTCCGGAAGGGTCCTCCTACAATGAGCAGTTCTTC
. . TRBJ2-3 TRBV18 CASSPEADTQYF TGTGCCAGCTCACCAGAGGCAGATACGCAGTATTTT